This entry is about one TCR beta chain. The same CDR3 arises from other DNA sequences in this sample as well. 13 Jbeta primers and 60 Vbeta primers were used for the PCR. Using immunoSEQ multiplex PCR, the repertoire was profiled, and TCRdb retains in-frame clones only, with some absent. Here the sample spans approximately 150,000 clones, 84% being singletons. The data belong to a study of cytomegalovirus exposure and HLA in healthy donors. The CDR3 extends over 14 amino acids. Germline V gene data show CDR1 as SGHRS and CDR2 as YFSETQ. V was trimmed by 0 bases and J by 3 bases, leaving 9 bases between them.

What was sequenced was PBMCs. The TCR was taken from a young man in good health and CMV-seronegative. This chain connects TRBV5-1 to TRBJ1-2; possibly TRBD1 for D (6 bases). CDR3 DNA: TGCGCCAGCAGCTTGGGGGGGGGCGACTATGGCTACACCTTC. It is translated as CASSLGGGDYGYTF.